The 26 T cell receptor beta chains listed next were all sequenced from one sample in a study of T cells in Graves' hyperthyroidism and ophthalmopathy. Amplified TCR beta CDR3 regions came from RNA transcripts. The HTBI primer set served for first-round RT-PCR of the TCR CDR3. Using its own MiXCR run on the multiplex PCR reads, TCRdb lists one record per CDR3 protein. Of 300,000 to 400,000 distinct CDR3 sequences in the sample, about a fifth are singletons; the top ten hold over 35%. Sample: blood. Receptors originate from a man aged 18 to 29 with Graves' ophthalmopathy.

This clonotype was counted only a few times. This chain joins TRBV29-1 and TRBJ2-2; D tentatively reads TRBD1 or TRBD2 (5 bases each). The CDR3 has 15 amino acids. The germline V and J ends were trimmed by 5 bases and 4 bases, with 17 bases remaining between them. The germline V gene encodes CDR1 SQVTM and CDR2 ANQGSEA. The CDR3: CSVKGGDDLTGELFF. The CDR3 DNA is TGCAGCGTTAAGGGTGGGGACGACCTCACCGGGGAGCTGTTTTTT.

This clonotype was seen repeatedly, ten times or more. The genes are TRBV12-3 or TRBV12-4 and TRBJ1-5; D is unclear. V lost 0 bases to trimming and J lost 3 bases, with 15 bases between them. There are 17 residues in the CDR3. The CDR3 spells CASSLAYEGRVNQPQHF. In DNA, the CDR3 is TGTGCCAGCAGTTTAGCCTACGAGGGCAGAGTCAATCAGCCCCAGCATTTT.

Notes on this clonotype: A much larger clone differs from this one at a single base, so this may be a read error. The V gene is TRBV20-1, the J gene TRBJ1-2; the D gene is possibly TRBD1 (5 bases). V dropped 6 bases and J dropped 10 bases, with 15 bases sitting between them. CDR1 is DFQATT, CDR2 SNEGSKA, per germline (reference sequence). The CDR3 extends over 11 amino acids. The CDR3: CSAEKGTDYTF. The CDR3 region has the DNA TGCAGTGCCGAGAAGGGGACGGACTACACCTTC.

In its sample, this clonotype was seen many times. The chain combines TRBV12-3 or TRBV12-4 with TRBJ2-7; D not resolved. The V and J ends lost 6 bases and 4 bases respectively, with 19 bases between them. This CDR3 comprises 15 residues. CDR3 bases: TGTGCCAGCAGACCCACGGGTCAGAAAAAATACGAGCAGTACTTC. It yields the protein CASRPTGQKKYEQYF.

This rearrangement joins TRBV29-1 to TRBJ1-4, with 9 positions matching TRBD1. CDR3 length: 13 residues. Germline values: CDR1 SQVTM, CDR2 ANQGSEA. The V and J ends lost 6 bases and 7 bases, in that order; junction bases with no gene match: 6. The CDR3 DNA reads as TGCAGCGTCAACAGGGGGCCTGGTGAAAAACTGTTTTTT. It encodes CSVNRGPGEKLFF.

This clonotype was recorded many times. The chain has TRBV12-3 or TRBV12-4 and TRBJ2-3, with D possibly called TRBD1 or TRBD2 (6 bases each). The CDR3 has 15 residues. Trimming removed 6 bases from V and 4 bases from J, with 17 bases in between. Here the CDR3 DNA reads TGTGCCAGCAGCTTGGGGGGCGTGAGCGCAGATACGCAGTATTTT. It translates to CASSLGGVSADTQYF.

In the case of this clonotype: Possible read error: a much larger clone is one base away. The CDR3 DNA is TGTGCCAGCAGCCCTTTGGCCAAATCCTACGATGAGCAGTTCTTC. Amino acid sequence: CASSPLAKSYDEQFF. V usage is TRBV7-9 and J usage is TRBJ2-1; D is undetermined. This CDR3 has 15 residues. Germline CDR1 reads SEHNR; CDR2 reads FQNEAQ (reference sequence).

This clonotype showed up many times. The V call is TRBV5-1, the J call TRBJ2-1, with 7 bases lining up with TRBD2. This CDR3 comprises 15 residues. After removal of 0 bases from V and 3 bases from J, the junction contained 3 bases not matched to a gene. In germline, CDR1 is SGHRS, CDR2 YFSETQ. This CDR3 is CASSLAASGYNEQFF. DNA of the CDR3: TGCGCCAGCAGCTTGGCCGCTAGCGGCTACAATGAGCAGTTCTTC.

This chain connects TRBV6-1 to TRBJ1-2; 10 bases match TRBD1. Trimming removed 6 bases from V and 9 bases from J; junction bases left unmatched: 10. The CDR3 is 14 residues long. Germline CDR1 is MNHNS and CDR2 is SASEGT. In DNA, the CDR3 is TGTGCCAGCAGGAGGGACAGGGGTACCATCCGCTACACCTTC. Translated, it gives CASRRDRGTIRYTF.

This clonotype was observed a few times. V gene TRBV7-3 combines with J gene TRBJ2-2, with TRBD1 identical over 8 bases. Germline lookup yields CDR1 SGHTA and CDR2 FQGTGA. This CDR3 spans 15 amino acids. V trimming: 5 bases; J trimming: 5 bases; junction bases outside the gene matches: 7. CDR3 nucleotide sequence: TGTGCCAGCAGCCACACAGGGGGAGTAACCGGGGAGCTGTTTTTT. The encoded protein is CASSHTGGVTGELFF.

This clonotype appeared a few times. The J gene is TRBJ1-4, the V gene TRBV4-1; tentatively, D is TRBD1 (5 bases). The CDR3 totals 14 residues. Germline CDR1 and CDR2: MGHRA and YSYEKL. Trimming removed 6 bases from V and 8 bases from J, with 16 bases in between. Written as DNA, the CDR3 is TGCGCCAGCAGGGTCCGGGACGGAGGCGAAAAACTGTTTTTT. Its translation: CASRVRDGGEKLFF.

The chain couples TRBV7-2 to TRBJ2-7, with 9 bases that match TRBD1. The CDR3 runs to 14 residues. V lost 3 bases, J lost 5 bases, and 5 bases stayed unmatched. Germline V CDR1 and CDR2: SGHTA, FQGNSA. The CDR3 region is CASSFGTGNNEQYF. The CDR3 nucleotides are TGTGCCAGCAGCTTCGGGACAGGGAATAACGAGCAGTACTTC.

This clonotype was recorded many times. In DNA, the CDR3 is TGCAGTGCTAGGCCGCTGGCGGGGGGGCCGAGGGAAGAGACCCAGTACTTC. As protein: CSARPLAGGPREETQYF. The V and J genes are TRBV20-1 and TRBJ2-5; 9 nucleotides align to TRBD2. This CDR3 is 17 amino acids long. CDR1 is DFQATT and CDR2 is SNEGSKA in the germline V gene (reference sequence). V was pared by 3 bases and J by 3 bases, with 14 bases of the junction left unmatched.

This clonotype was observed at least ten times. The genes are TRBV12-3 or TRBV12-4 and TRBJ1-1; no clear D gene. The germline V and J ends were trimmed by 4 bases and 1 base, with 7 bases remaining between them. This CDR3 spans 13 amino acids. The CDR3 here is CASSYDWNTEAFF. The CDR3 DNA reads TGTGCCAGCAGTTACGACTGGAACACTGAAGCTTTCTTT.

This clonotype has at least ten counts. The chain employs TRBV7-2 and TRBJ2-7, with D possibly matching TRBD1 (6 bases). CDR1 and CDR2 (germline): SGHTA, FQGNSA. This CDR3 comprises 14 residues. Trimming removed 4 bases from V and 5 bases from J, with 15 bases in between. The CDR3 spells CASSSQTGINEQYF. DNA for the CDR3: TGTGCCAGCAGCTCCCAGACAGGTATAAACGAGCAGTACTTC.

Comments on this clonotype: This clone may be a read error of a much larger clone one base away. V and J are TRBV5-6 and TRBJ1-5; tentative D call: TRBD1 (5 bases). The CDR3 spans 17 residues. Per germline, CDR1 SGHDT and CDR2 YYEEEE. Trimming stripped 5 bases from V and 9 bases from J, with 27 bases between. CDR3 region: CASSVGGGNGLGRPQHF. CDR3 bases: TGTGCCAGCAGTGTCGGGGGAGGGAACGGTTTGGGTCGGCCCCAGCATTTT.

The chain uses TRBV20-1 and TRBJ2-5; maybe TRBD2 (6 bases). The V end lost 6 bases, the J end lost 2 bases, and 19 bases lay between the germline ends. The germline gives CDR1 DFQATT, CDR2 SNEGSKA (reference sequence). The CDR3 totals 15 residues. CDR3 in DNA: TGCAGTGCGCCACCTGGTTCAGGGAGGCAAGAGACCCAGTACTTC. This codes for CSAPPGSGRQETQYF.

This clonotype was seen repeatedly, ten times or more. The rearrangement joins TRBV28 to TRBJ2-5; 12 nucleotides align to TRBD2. CDR1 is MDHEN, CDR2 SYDVKM, per germline. V lost 5 bases to trimming and J lost 1 base; unmatched junction nucleotides: 5. CDR3 length equals 16 residues. The CDR3 loop is CASSPRGLAGQETQYF. CDR3 nucleotide sequence: TGTGCCAGCAGTCCCAGGGGACTAGCGGGCCAAGAGACCCAGTACTTC.

To note about this clonotype: A read error may produce the germline difference seen at one junction end. The V call is TRBV10-2, the J call TRBJ1-1; 8 bases line up with TRBD1. CDR1 and CDR2 from the germline V gene are WSHSY and SAAADI. The CDR3 sequence is 14 residues long. The CDR3: CASRIQGGVTEAFF. The DNA of the CDR3 is TGTGCCAGCAGGATACAGGGGGGGGTCACTGAAGCTTTCTTT.

This clonotype was seen many times. V usage is TRBV5-1 and J usage is TRBJ2-1; possible D gene TRBD2, 7 bases. V lost 5 bases to trimming and J lost 3 bases, with 18 bases between them. The length of the CDR3 is 16 residues. Germline CDR1 and CDR2: SGHRS and YFSETQ. CDR3 nucleotide sequence: TGCGCCAGCAGGGGGGGGGGCGGACAGATCTACAATGAGCAGTTCTTC. It specifies CASRGGGGQIYNEQFF. The full variable domain, rest sourced from reference TRBV5-1 and TRBJ2-1, is KAGVTQTPRYLIKTRGQQVTLSCSPISGHRSVSWYQQTPGQGLQFLFEYFSETQRNKGNFPGRFSGRQFSNSRSEMNVSTLELGDSALYLCASRGGGGQIYNEQFFGPGTRLTVL.

A note on this clonotype: A much larger clone lies one base from this, so it may be a read error. V is TRBV5-5 and J is TRBJ2-1, with 9 positions matching TRBD2. Germline CDR1 SGHKS, CDR2 YYEKEE (reference sequence). This CDR3 comprises 15 residues. CDR3 loop: CAGSFSGSSYNEQFF. The CDR3 DNA sequence: TGTGCCGGCAGCTTTAGCGGGAGCTCCTACAATGAGCAGTTCTTC.

This clonotype appeared a few times. The V call is TRBV5-1, the J call TRBJ1-3, with 7 bases aligning to TRBD1. Per germline, CDR1 SGHRS and CDR2 YFSETQ. V dropped 3 bases and J dropped 4; count of bases not matched to a gene: 4. The CDR3 runs 14 residues. Here the CDR3 reads CASSSQGTGNTIYF. The CDR3 nucleotides read TGCGCCAGCAGCTCACAGGGGACCGGAAACACCATATATTTT.

This chain uses TRBV6-1 with TRBJ2-7, with TRBD1 matching over 7 bases. J gave up 3 bases and V 1 base, and 6 bases lay outside the gene matches. Germline lookup yields CDR1 MNHNS and CDR2 SASEGT. The CDR3 spans 15 residues. The CDR3 sequence: CASSEGQGSFYEQYF. CDR3 nucleotide sequence: TGTGCCAGCAGTGAAGGACAGGGATCCTTCTACGAGCAGTACTTC.

V gene TRBV19 combines with J gene TRBJ1-5; D remains ambiguous. The CDR3 is 16 amino acids. Trimming took off 1 base at V and 2 bases at J, with 12 bases between the two ends. In germline, CDR1 is LNHDA, CDR2 SQIVND (reference sequence). In nucleotides, the CDR3 is TGTGCCAGTAGTATAGGAGTGAAGATTGGCAATCAGCCCCAGCATTTT. Translated: CASSIGVKIGNQPQHF.

At least ten counts were recorded for this clonotype. This chain uses TRBV18 with TRBJ1-3; TRBD1 is a possible D gene (5 bases). The V gene lost 3 bases and the J gene lost 2 bases, with 5 bases spanning the gap. This CDR3 spans 13 amino acids. Germline V gene data show CDR1 as KGHSH and CDR2 as LQKENI. The CDR3 region is CASSPGAGNTIYF. The CDR3, as DNA: TGTGCCAGCTCACCGGGGGCTGGAAACACCATATATTTT.

V and J are TRBV7-2 and TRBJ1-2; TRBD1 agrees at 7 bases. The CDR3 consists of 14 residues. Germline-derived CDR1 and CDR2 are SGHTA and FQGNSA. The junction had 10 bases not matched to a gene; V was cut back by 9 bases and J by 3 bases. CDR3 sequence: CASSSQGFYYGYTF. CDR3 in DNA: TGTGCCAGTAGTTCACAGGGGTTCTACTATGGCTACACCTTC.